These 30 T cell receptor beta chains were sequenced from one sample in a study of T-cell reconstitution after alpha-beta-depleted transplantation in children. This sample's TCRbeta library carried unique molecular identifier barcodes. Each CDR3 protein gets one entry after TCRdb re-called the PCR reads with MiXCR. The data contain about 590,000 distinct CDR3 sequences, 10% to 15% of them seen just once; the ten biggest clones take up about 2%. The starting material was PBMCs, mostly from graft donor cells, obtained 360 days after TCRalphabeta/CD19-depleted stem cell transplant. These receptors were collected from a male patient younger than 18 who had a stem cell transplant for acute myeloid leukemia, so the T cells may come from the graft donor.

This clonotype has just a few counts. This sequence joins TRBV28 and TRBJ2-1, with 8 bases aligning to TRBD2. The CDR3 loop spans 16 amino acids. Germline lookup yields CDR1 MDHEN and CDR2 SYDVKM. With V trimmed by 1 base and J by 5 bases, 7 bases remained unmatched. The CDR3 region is CASSLSPGGPNNEQFF. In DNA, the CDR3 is TGTGCCAGCAGTTTATCCCCGGGAGGGCCTAACAATGAGCAGTTCTTC.

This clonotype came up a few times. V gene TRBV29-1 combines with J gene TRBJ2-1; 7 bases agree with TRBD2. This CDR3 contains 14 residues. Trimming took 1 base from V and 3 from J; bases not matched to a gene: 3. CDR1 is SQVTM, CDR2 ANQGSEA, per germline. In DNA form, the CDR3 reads TGCAGCGTTGAAGTACTAGCGCTCTACAATGAGCAGTTCTTC. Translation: CSVEVLALYNEQFF.

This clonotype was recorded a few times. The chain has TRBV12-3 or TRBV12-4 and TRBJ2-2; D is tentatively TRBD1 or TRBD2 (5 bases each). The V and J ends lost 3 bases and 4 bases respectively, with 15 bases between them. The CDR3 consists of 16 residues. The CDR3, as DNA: TGTGCCAGCAGTTTGGGGGAACCAGGTGTCACCGGGGAGCTGTTTTTT. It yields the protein CASSLGEPGVTGELFF.

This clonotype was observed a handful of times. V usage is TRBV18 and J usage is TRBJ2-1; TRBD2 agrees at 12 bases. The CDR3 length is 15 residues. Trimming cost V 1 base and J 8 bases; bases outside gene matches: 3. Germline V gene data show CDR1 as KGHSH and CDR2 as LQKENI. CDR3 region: CASSPRGLAGYEQFF. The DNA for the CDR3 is TGTGCCAGCTCACCACGAGGACTAGCGGGATATGAGCAGTTCTTC.

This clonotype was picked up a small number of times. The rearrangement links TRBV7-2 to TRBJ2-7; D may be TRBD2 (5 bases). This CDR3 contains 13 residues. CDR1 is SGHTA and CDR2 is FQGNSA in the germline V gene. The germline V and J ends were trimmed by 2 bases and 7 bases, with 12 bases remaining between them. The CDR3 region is CASSLSPSGEQYF. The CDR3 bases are TGTGCCAGCAGCTTAAGTCCATCGGGGGAGCAGTACTTC. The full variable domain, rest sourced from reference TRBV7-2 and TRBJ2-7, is GAGVSQSPSNKVTEKGKDVELRCDPISGHTALYWYRQSLGQGLEFLIYFQGNSAPDKSGLPSDRFSAERTGGSVSTLTIQRTQQEDSAVYLCASSLSPSGEQYFGPGTRLTVT.

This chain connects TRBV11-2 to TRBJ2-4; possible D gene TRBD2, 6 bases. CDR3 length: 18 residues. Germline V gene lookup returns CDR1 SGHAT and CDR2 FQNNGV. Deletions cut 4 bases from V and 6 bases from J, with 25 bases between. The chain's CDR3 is CASSSETDYPLGLNIQYF. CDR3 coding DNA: TGTGCCAGCAGCTCGGAGACGGACTACCCCCTAGGATTAAACATTCAGTACTTC.

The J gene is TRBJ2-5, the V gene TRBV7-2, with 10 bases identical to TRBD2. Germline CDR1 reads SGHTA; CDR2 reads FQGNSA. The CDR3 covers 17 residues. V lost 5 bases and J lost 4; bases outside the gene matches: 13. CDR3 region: CASSPPRLSGRPETQYF. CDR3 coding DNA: TGTGCCAGCAGCCCCCCGCGGCTTAGCGGGAGGCCAGAGACCCAGTACTTC.

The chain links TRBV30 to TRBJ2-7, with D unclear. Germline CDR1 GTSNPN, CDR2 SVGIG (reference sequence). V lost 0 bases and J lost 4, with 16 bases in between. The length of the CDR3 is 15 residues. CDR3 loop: CAWSVRKVATYEQYF. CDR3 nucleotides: TGTGCCTGGAGTGTACGGAAGGTAGCCACGTACGAGCAGTACTTC.

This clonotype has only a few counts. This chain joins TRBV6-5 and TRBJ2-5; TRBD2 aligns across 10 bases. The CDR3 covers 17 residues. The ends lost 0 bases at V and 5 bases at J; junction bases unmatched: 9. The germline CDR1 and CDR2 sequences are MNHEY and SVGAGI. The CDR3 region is CASSYSNLAGARETQYF. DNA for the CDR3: TGTGCCAGCAGTTACTCGAATCTAGCGGGAGCCAGGGAGACCCAGTACTTC.

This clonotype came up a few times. CDR3 coding DNA: TGTGCCAGCAGTTATCAGAAGCTTGAAGCTTTCTTT. Translated, it gives CASSYQKLEAFF. The V and J genes are TRBV6-6 and TRBJ1-1; D uncertain. The length of the CDR3 is 12 residues. V was clipped by 3 bases and J by 7 bases, with 9 bases between them. Germline V gives CDR1 MNHNY, CDR2 SVGAGI (reference sequence).

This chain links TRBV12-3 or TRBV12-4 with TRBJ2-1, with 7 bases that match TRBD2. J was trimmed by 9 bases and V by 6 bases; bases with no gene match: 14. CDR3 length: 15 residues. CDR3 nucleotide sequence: TGTGCCAGCAGCAATGTGGGCCAGGGAGGGAGTGAGCAGTTCTTC. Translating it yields CASSNVGQGGSEQFF.

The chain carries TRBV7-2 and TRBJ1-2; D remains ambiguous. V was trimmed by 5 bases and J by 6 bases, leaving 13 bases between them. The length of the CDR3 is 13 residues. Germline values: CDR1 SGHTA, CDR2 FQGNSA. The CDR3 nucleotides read TGTGCCAGCAGCCGATTACGTAGAGATGGCTACACCTTC. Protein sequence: CASSRLRRDGYTF.

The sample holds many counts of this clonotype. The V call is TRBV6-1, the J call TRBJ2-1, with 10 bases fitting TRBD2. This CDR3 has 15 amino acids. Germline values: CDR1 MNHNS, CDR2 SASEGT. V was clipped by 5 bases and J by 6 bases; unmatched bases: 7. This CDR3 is CASSPLAGEANEQFF. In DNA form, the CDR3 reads TGTGCCAGCAGTCCCCTAGCGGGAGAGGCCAATGAGCAGTTCTTC.

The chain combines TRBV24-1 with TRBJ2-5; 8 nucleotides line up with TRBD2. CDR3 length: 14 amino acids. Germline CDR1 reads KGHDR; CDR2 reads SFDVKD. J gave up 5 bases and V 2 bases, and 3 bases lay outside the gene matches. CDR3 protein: CATSDWAGGETQYF. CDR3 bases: TGTGCCACCAGTGATTGGGCGGGAGGCGAGACCCAGTACTTC.

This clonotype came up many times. The CDR3 DNA reads as TGCAGTGGCTATAGCGCACAGTCCTACGAGCAGTACTTC. Translated, it gives CSGYSAQSYEQYF. The V call is TRBV20-1, the J call TRBJ2-7; a possible D gene is TRBD2 (5 bases). From germline, CDR1 is DFQATT and CDR2 SNEGSKA (reference sequence). The CDR3 is 13 residues long. V gave up 7 bases and J gave up 1 base, with 14 bases separating them.

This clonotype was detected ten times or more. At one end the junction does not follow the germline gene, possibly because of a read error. The CDR3 DNA is TGTGCCAGCAGATTAGGGACAGTCGGTTTCTTC. This gives the protein CASRLGTVGFF. The J gene is TRBJ2-7, the V gene TRBV12-3 or TRBV12-4; 7 bases align to TRBD1. The CDR3 has 11 residues.

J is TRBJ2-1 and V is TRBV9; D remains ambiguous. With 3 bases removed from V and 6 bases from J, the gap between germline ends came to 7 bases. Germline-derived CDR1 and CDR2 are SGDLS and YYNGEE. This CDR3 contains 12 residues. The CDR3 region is CASSELRNEQFF. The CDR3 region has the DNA TGTGCCAGCAGCGAGCTCCGCAATGAGCAGTTCTTC.

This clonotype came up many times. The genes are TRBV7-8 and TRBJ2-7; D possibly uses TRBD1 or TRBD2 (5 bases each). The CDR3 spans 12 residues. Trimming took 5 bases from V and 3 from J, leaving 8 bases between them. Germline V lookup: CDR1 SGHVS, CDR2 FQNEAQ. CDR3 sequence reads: CASSRDDYEQYV. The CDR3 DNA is TGTGCCAGCAGCCGGGACGACTACGAGCAGTACGTC.

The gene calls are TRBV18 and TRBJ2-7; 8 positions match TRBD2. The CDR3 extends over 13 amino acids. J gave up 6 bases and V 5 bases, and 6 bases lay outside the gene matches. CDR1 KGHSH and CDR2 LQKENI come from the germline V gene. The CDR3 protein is CASSSSGSFEQYF. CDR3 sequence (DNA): TGTGCCAGCTCATCAAGCGGGAGTTTCGAGCAGTACTTC.

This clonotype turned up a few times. The CDR3 loop reads CATSLGTAIQETQYF. The CDR3 bases are TGTGCCACCAGCCTGGGGACAGCGATCCAAGAGACCCAGTACTTC. J is TRBJ2-5 and V is TRBV24-1, with TRBD1 matching over 7 bases. CDR1 is KGHDR and CDR2 is SFDVKD in the germline V gene. CDR3 length: 15 amino acids. Unmatched junction bases numbered 8, after V lost 7 bases and J lost 1 base.

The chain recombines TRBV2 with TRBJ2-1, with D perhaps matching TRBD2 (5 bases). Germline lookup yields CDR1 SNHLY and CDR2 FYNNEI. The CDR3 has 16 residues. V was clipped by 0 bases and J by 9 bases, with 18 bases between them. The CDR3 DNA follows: TGTGCCAGCAGTGAAGCGCGCGGGCCCCTAGGCGGTGAGCAGTTCTTC. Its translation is CASSEARGPLGGEQFF. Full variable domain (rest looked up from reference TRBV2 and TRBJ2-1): EPEVTQTPSHQVTQMGQEVILRCVPISNHLYFYWYRQILGQKVEFLVSFYNNEISEKSEIFDDQFSVERPDGSNFTLKIRSTKLEDSAMYFCASSEARGPLGGEQFFGPGTRLTVL.

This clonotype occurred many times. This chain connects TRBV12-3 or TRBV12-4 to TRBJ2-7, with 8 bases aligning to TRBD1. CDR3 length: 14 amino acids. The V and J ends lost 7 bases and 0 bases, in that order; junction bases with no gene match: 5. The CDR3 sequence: CASTQDRASYEQYF. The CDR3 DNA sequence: TGTGCCAGCACCCAGGACAGGGCCTCCTACGAGCAGTACTTC.

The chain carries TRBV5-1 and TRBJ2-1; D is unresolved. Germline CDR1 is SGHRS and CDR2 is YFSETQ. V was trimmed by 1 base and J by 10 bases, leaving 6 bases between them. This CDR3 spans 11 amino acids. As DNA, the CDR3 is TGCGCCAGCAGCTTGATGATGGAGCAGTTCTTC. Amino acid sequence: CASSLMMEQFF. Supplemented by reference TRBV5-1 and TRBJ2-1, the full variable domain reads KAGVTQTPRYLIKTRGQQVTLSCSPISGHRSVSWYQQTPGQGLQFLFEYFSETQRNKGNFPGRFSGRQFSNSRSEMNVSTLELGDSALYLCASSLMMEQFFGPGTRLTVL.

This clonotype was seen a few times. The CDR3 loop reads CASSHRETNEQFF. For the CDR3, the DNA is TGTGCCAGCAGTCACCGGGAGACGAATGAGCAGTTCTTC. The gene calls are TRBV6-2 or TRBV6-3 and TRBJ2-1; tentative D call: TRBD2 (6 bases). The CDR3 has 13 amino acids. Germline assignment: CDR1 MNHEY and CDR2 SVGEGT. Between the trimmed V and J ends, which lost 5 bases and 7 bases, there was a span of 12 bases.

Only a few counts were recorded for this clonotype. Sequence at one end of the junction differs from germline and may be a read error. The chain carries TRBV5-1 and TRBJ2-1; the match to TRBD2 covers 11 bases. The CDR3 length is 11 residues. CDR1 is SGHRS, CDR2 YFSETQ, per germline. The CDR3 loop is CASSKGLAEVF. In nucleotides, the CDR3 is TGCGCCAGCAGCAAGGGACTAGCGGAGGTCTTC.

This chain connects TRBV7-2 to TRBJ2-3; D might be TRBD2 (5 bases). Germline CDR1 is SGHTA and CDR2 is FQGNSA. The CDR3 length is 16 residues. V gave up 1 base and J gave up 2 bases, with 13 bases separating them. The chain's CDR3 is CASSLGSIAITDTQYF. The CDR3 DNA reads TGTGCCAGCAGCTTAGGGAGCATAGCGATCACAGATACGCAGTATTTT.

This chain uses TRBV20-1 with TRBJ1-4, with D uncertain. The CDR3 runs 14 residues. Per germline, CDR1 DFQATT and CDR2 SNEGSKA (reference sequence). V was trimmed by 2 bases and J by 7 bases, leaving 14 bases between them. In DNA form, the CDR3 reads TGCAGTGCTAGAAAGACCGGGGTGGGTGAAAAACTGTTTTTT. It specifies CSARKTGVGEKLFF.

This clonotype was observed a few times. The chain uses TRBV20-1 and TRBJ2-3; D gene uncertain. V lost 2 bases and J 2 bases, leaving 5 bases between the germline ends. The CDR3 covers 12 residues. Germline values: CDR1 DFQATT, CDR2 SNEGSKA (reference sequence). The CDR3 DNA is TGCAGTGCTAGATCTGACACAGATACGCAGTATTTT. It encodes CSARSDTDTQYF.

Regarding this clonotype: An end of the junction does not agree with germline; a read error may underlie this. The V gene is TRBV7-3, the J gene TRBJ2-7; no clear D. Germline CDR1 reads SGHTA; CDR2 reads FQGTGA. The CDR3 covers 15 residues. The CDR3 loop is CASSLTIGLPYEQYF. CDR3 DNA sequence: TGTGCCAGCAGCCTAACTATTGGGCTCCCCTACGAGCAGTACTTC. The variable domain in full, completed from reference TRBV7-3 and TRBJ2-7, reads GAGVSQTPSNKVTEKGKYVELRCDPISGHTALYWYRQSLGQGPEFLIYFQGTGAADDSGLPNDRFFAVRPEGSVSTLKIQRTERGDSAVYLCASSLTIGLPYEQYFGPGTRLTVT.

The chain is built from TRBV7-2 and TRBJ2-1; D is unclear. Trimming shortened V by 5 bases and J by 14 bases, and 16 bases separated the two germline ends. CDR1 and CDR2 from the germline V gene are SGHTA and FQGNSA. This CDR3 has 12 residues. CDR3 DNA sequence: TGTGCCAGCAGCCCCCCCGCGCCTGGCAAGTTCTTC. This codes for CASSPPAPGKFF.